One sample yielded the 24 T cell receptor beta chains listed below, sequenced in a study of blood T cell repertoires in COVID-19. The method was immunoSEQ multiplex PCR; TCRdb's version includes in-frame clones alone and lacks a portion of them. This sample has 250,000 to 300,000 clones; approximately 90% occur once, and the top ten carry 15% to 18%. Sequences were obtained from PBMCs or T cells enriched from blood (not recorded which). The source of these receptors is a man aged 18 to 35 who had recovered from COVID-19.

This rearrangement joins TRBV19 to TRBJ1-6; possible D gene TRBD1, 6 bases. CDR3 size: 15 residues. Germline V lookup: CDR1 LNHDA, CDR2 SQIVND (reference sequence). With 8 bases removed from V and 3 bases from J, the gap between germline ends came to 14 bases. CDR3 amino acids: CASGRGGFYNSPLHF. As DNA, the CDR3 is TGTGCCAGTGGTAGGGGGGGGTTCTATAATTCACCCCTCCACTTT.

This chain joins TRBV7-9 and TRBJ2-7; possible D gene TRBD1, 6 bases. Germline lookup yields CDR1 SEHNR and CDR2 FQNEAQ (reference sequence). V shed 4 bases and J shed 3 bases, with 16 bases lying between them. This CDR3 comprises 15 residues. CDR3: CASSSFRDKNYEQYF. CDR3 nucleotides: TGTGCCAGCAGCTCGTTTAGGGACAAGAACTACGAGCAGTACTTC.

The rearrangement uses TRBV27 and TRBJ1-6; 8 nucleotides align to TRBD1. This CDR3 is 14 amino acids long. CDR1 is MNHEY and CDR2 is SMNVEV in the germline V gene (reference sequence). After removal of 5 bases from V and 10 bases from J, the junction contained 7 bases not matched to a gene. CDR3 amino acids: CASSPRQGKSPLHF. The CDR3 nucleotides are TGTGCCAGCAGTCCCCGACAGGGGAAGTCACCCCTCCACTTT.

The rearrangement links TRBV27 to TRBJ2-5, with 11 positions matching TRBD2. The trim removed 5 bases at V and 2 bases at J, leaving 4 bases unmatched. The CDR3 totals 15 residues. Germline CDR1 MNHEY, CDR2 SMNVEV (reference sequence). The DNA of the CDR3 is TGTGCCAGCAGTCCAAGACTAGCGGGACAAGAGACCCAGTACTTC. Translating gives CASSPRLAGQETQYF.

The chain employs TRBV5-1 and TRBJ2-3, with TRBD2 matching 7 bases. Germline V gene lookup returns CDR1 SGHRS and CDR2 YFSETQ. CDR3 size: 16 residues. The J segment lost 5 bases and the V segment lost 3 bases, leaving 12 bases of the junction unmatched. The CDR3: CASSWGAGRVGDTQYF. The CDR3, as DNA: TGCGCCAGCAGCTGGGGAGCGGGGCGAGTCGGAGATACGCAGTATTTT.

This clone was recorded a few times. This sequence joins TRBV5-1 and TRBJ2-7, with 9 nucleotides matching TRBD2. This CDR3 is 16 amino acids long. The V segment lost 3 bases and the J segment 4 bases; nucleotides outside the gene matches: 11. Per the germline V gene, CDR1 is SGHRS and CDR2 is YFSETQ. The CDR3 nucleotides are TGCGCCAGCAGCTCCACTCCCGGGACTAGCTCATACGAGCAGTACTTC. It specifies CASSSTPGTSSYEQYF.

This clone was recorded once. The chain couples TRBV20-1 to TRBJ2-5, with 8 bases that match TRBD2. Unmatched junction bases numbered 10, after V lost 3 bases and J lost 1 base. This CDR3 spans 16 amino acids. Germline CDR1 reads DFQATT; CDR2 reads SNEGSKA (reference sequence). CDR3 DNA: TGCAGTGCTAGTCCGGTGCTAGCGGGTGCCCAAGAGACCCAGTACTTC. It specifies CSASPVLAGAQETQYF.

This clone was picked up one time. The V and J genes are TRBV21-1 and TRBJ1-5; the table's D call of TRBD1 was not tested on the DNA. TRBV21-1 is recorded as a pseudogene. This CDR3 is 14 amino acids long. The CDR3 reads CASSKATDNQPQHF. CDR3 bases: TGTGCCAGCAGCAAAGCAACAGACAATCAGCCCCAGCATTTT.

A few counts support this clone. The V and J genes are TRBV5-6 and TRBJ1-2; TRBD1 agrees at 8 bases. The CDR3 spans 14 residues. V lost 3 bases and J lost 4; bases outside the gene matches: 5. The germline CDR1 and CDR2 sequences are SGHDT and YYEEEE. The CDR3 spells CASSSGTGPYGYTF. The CDR3 DNA follows: TGTGCCAGCAGCTCCGGGACAGGTCCCTATGGCTACACCTTC.

The chain couples TRBV30 to TRBJ1-2; D ambiguous. Trimming cost V 0 bases and J 7 bases, with 9 bases left between them. The CDR3 totals 12 residues. Germline CDR1 reads GTSNPN; CDR2 reads SVGIG (reference sequence). CDR3 DNA sequence: TGTGCCTGGAGTGTCTGGTCAGTTGGCTACACCTTC. Translation: CAWSVWSVGYTF.

With respect to this clone: Within the sample, other DNA sequences also encode this same CDR3. The rearrangement joins TRBV18 to TRBJ2-7; 10 bases are a match to TRBD1. J gave up 3 bases and V 4 bases, and 9 bases lay outside the gene matches. There are 16 residues in the CDR3. The germline V gene encodes CDR1 KGHSH and CDR2 LQKENI. The CDR3 DNA reads TGTGCCAGCTCACTCACCGGGACAGGGGTTATCTACGAGCAGTACTTC. This sequence encodes CASSLTGTGVIYEQYF.

The V call is TRBV7-3, the J call TRBJ2-5; D perhaps matches TRBD1 (6 bases). The germline V and J ends were trimmed by 4 bases and 4 bases, with 10 bases remaining between them. Germline CDR1 reads SGHTA; CDR2 reads FQGTGA. There are 13 residues in the CDR3. CDR3 DNA: TGTGCCAGCAGCTCGAGAGGGGGAGAGACCCAGTACTTC. Protein: CASSSRGGETQYF.

The chain recombines TRBV18 with TRBJ2-7; 10 bases are a match to TRBD2. This CDR3 has 16 amino acids. Germline CDR1 KGHSH, CDR2 LQKENI. V was clipped by 3 bases and J by 4 bases; unmatched bases: 9. The CDR3 sequence is CASSPFFGLAAYEQYF. Written as DNA, the CDR3 is TGTGCCAGCTCACCCTTTTTTGGACTAGCGGCATACGAGCAGTACTTC.

The V and J genes are TRBV29-1 and TRBJ2-3; D possibly corresponds to TRBD2 (6 bases). Germline CDR1 and CDR2: SQVTM and ANQGSEA. Trimming removed 4 bases at V and 4 bases at J, with 9 bases between. The CDR3 sequence is 12 residues long. The CDR3 region is CSVAEGSDTQYF. The DNA of the CDR3 is TGCAGCGTTGCGGAGGGCTCAGATACGCAGTATTTT.

J is TRBJ2-3 and V is TRBV7-9; D is perhaps TRBD2 (5 bases). CDR3 length equals 15 residues. Germline CDR1 is SEHNR and CDR2 is FQNEAQ (reference sequence). The V and J ends lost 5 bases and 3 bases respectively, with 15 bases between them. CDR3 in amino acids: CASSRGPRVTDTQYF. DNA of the CDR3: TGTGCCAGCAGCCGCGGTCCGAGGGTGACAGATACGCAGTATTTT.

V and J are TRBV24-1 and TRBJ2-5; no clear D. Germline CDR1 reads KGHDR; CDR2 reads SFDVKD. This CDR3 spans 13 amino acids. V lost 0 bases, J lost 5 bases, and 6 bases lay in between. The DNA for the CDR3 is TGTGCCACCAGTGATTTGCGAGCGGAGACCCAGTACTTC. Protein: CATSDLRAETQYF.

The rearrangement uses TRBV24-1 and TRBJ2-7, with a weak D call TRBD1 (6 bases). This CDR3 has 12 residues. Trimming shortened V by 8 bases and J by 4 bases, and 11 bases separated the two germline ends. CDR1 KGHDR and CDR2 SFDVKD come from the germline V gene. In DNA form, the CDR3 reads TGTGCCACCACCCGAGGACAGTACGAGCAGTACTTC. Translating it yields CATTRGQYEQYF.

The rearrangement links TRBV2 to TRBJ1-1; unclear D gene. CDR3 length: 14 amino acids. In germline, CDR1 is SNHLY, CDR2 FYNNEI. V lost 4 bases, J lost 3 bases, and 12 bases lay in between. This CDR3 is CASSGLETYTEAFF. The CDR3 region has the DNA TGTGCCAGCAGTGGACTGGAGACTTACACTGAAGCTTTCTTT.

The chain links TRBV27 to TRBJ2-2; 12 nucleotides match TRBD2. The V and J ends lost 4 bases and 3 bases, in that order; junction bases with no gene match: 3. This CDR3 contains 16 residues. Germline CDR1 and CDR2: MNHEY and SMNVEV (reference sequence). This CDR3 reads CASSSLAGGHTGELFF. The CDR3 coding sequence is TGTGCCAGCAGTTCGCTAGCGGGAGGGCACACCGGGGAGCTGTTTTTT.

This chain links TRBV14 with TRBJ2-3, with 10 bases identical to TRBD1. Germline CDR1 and CDR2: SGHDN and FVKESK. The length of the CDR3 is 18 residues. V lost 0 bases, J lost 0 bases, and 6 bases stayed unmatched. The CDR3 spells CASSQDIGTGDSTDTQYF. The DNA for the CDR3 is TGTGCCAGCAGCCAAGATATTGGGACAGGGGATAGCACAGATACGCAGTATTTT.

This clone was observed a single time. DNA for the CDR3: TGTGCCACCGCAGGCGGGTCATATGGCTACACCTTC. Translated, it gives CATAGGSYGYTF. The gene calls are TRBV6-5 and TRBJ1-2, with D unresolved. V dropped 10 bases and J dropped 5 bases, with 14 bases sitting between them. The germline gives CDR1 MNHEY, CDR2 SVGAGI. The length of the CDR3 is 12 residues.

CDR3 residues: CASSEIGLADNEQFF. The CDR3 DNA sequence: TGTGCCAGCAGTGAGATAGGGCTAGCGGACAATGAGCAGTTCTTC. The V gene is TRBV2, the J gene TRBJ2-1; 7 bases line up with TRBD2. CDR1 is SNHLY, CDR2 FYNNEI, per germline. CDR3 size: 15 residues. Trimming removed 3 bases from V and 5 bases from J; junction bases left unmatched: 7.

This clone was counted between two and nine times. This may arise from a read error, as a much more abundant clone is one base away. The V gene is TRBV6-4, the J gene TRBJ2-2; no firm D call. The CDR3 is 14 amino acids. V was cut by 0 bases and J by 3 bases, with 5 bases left in between. Germline V gives CDR1 MRHNA, CDR2 SNTAGT. In nucleotides, the CDR3 is TGTGCCAGCAGTGACTCGAGCGACACCGGGGAGCTGTTTTTT. Protein: CASSDSSDTGELFF.

V is TRBV29-1 and J is TRBJ1-2; D unclear. CDR3 length: 12 residues. Germline V lookup: CDR1 SQVTM, CDR2 ANQGSEA. V was clipped by 7 bases and J by 3 bases, with 12 bases between them. The CDR3 nucleotides read TGCAGCGCCCTACTTAGAGACTATGGCTACACCTTC. This sequence encodes CSALLRDYGYTF.